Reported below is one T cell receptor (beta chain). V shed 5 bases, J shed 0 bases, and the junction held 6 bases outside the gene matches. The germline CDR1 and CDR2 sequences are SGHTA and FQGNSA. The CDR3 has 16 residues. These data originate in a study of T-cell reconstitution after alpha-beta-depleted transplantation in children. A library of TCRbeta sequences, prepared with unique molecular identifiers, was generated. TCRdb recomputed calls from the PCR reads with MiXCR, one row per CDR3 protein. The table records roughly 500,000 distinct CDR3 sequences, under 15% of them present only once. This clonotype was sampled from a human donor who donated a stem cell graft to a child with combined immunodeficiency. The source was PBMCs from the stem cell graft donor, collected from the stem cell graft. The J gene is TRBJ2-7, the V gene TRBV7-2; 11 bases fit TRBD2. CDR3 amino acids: CASSLTSGSGSYEQYF. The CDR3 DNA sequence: TGTGCCAGCAGCCTCACTAGCGGGAGCGGCTCCTACGAGCAGTACTTC.